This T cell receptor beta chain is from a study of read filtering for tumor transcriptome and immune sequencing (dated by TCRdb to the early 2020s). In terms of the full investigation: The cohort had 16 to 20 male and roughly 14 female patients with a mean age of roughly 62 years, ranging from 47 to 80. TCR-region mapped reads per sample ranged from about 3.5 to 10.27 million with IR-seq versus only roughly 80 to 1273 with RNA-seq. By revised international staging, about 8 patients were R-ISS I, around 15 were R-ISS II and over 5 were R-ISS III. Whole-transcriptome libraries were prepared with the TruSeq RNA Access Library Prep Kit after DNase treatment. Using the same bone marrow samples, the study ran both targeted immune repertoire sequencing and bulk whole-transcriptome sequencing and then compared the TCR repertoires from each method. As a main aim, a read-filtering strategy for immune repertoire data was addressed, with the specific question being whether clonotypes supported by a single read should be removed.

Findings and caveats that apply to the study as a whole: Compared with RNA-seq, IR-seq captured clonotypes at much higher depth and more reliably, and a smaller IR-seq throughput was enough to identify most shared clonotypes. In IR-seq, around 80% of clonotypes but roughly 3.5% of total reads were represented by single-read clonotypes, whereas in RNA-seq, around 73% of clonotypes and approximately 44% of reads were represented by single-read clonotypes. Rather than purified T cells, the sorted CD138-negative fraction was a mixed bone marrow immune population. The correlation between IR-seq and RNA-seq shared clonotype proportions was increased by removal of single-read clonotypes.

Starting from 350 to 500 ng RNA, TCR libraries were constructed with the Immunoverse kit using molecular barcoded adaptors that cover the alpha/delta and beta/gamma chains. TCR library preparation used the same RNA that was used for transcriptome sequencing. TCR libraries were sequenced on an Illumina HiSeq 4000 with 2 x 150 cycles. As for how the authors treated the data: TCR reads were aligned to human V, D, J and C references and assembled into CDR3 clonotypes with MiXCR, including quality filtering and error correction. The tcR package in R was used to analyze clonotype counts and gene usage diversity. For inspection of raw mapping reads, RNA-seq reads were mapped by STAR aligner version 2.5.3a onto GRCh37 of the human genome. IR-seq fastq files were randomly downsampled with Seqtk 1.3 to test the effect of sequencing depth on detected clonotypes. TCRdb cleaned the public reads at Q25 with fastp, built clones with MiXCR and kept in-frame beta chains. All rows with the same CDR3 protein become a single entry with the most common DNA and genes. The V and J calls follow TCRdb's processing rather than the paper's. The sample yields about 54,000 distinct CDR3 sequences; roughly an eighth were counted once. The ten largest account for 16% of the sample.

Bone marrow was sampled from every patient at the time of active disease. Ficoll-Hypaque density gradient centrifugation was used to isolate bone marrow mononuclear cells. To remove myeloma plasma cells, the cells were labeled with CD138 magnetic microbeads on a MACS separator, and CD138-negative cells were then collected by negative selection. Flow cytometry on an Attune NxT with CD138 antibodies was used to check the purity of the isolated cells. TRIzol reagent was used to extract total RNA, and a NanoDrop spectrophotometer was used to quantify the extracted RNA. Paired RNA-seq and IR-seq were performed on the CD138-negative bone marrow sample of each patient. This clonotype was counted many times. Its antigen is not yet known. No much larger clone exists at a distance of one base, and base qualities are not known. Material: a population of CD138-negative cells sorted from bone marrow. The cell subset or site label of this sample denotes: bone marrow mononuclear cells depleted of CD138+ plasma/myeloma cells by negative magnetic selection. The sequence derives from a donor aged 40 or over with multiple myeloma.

The CDR3 corresponds to CASRIWTGGNFGANVLTF. The DNA sequence follows: TGTGCCAGCAGGATCTGGACAGGGGGAAACTTTGGGGCCAACGTCCTGACTTTC. The chain is made from TRBV12-3 or TRBV12-4 and TRBJ2-6; TRBD1 fits 10 bases in the junction. Taken from cysteine to phenylalanine, the CDR3 has 18 residues. The CDR3 DNA has 54 bases and is translated from base 1. The junction shows trimming of 6 bases on V and 3 bases on J, and the gene matches do not reach 11 bases of it.